A selection of T cell receptor beta chains follows, all from one sample in a study of blood T cells in healthy people across ages. MiXCR, applied by TCRdb to the 5' RACE reads, yields one record per CDR3 protein. Of about 900,000 distinct CDR3 sequences in the sample, 40% to 60% are singletons; the top ten hold under 15%. The specimen sequenced was blood. The source of these receptors is a man aged 25 to 45 in good health. Each CDR3 is given with its conserved first and last residue. The D gene is left open where the match is weak. Some rows mark clone size as missing; the rest say once, few, many or name a class of expanded clone.

TRBV7-9	14	NA	NA	TRBJ1-4	TGTGCCAGCAGCGAACGACAGCTTAATGAAAAACTGTTTTTT	CASSERQLNEKLFF
TRBV6-2/TRBV6-3	11	NA	few	TRBJ2-5	TGTGCCAGCAGTGCGACAGAGGCCCAGTACTTC	CASSATEAQYF
TRBV20-1	16	NA	few	TRBJ2-4	TGCAGTGCTAGAGAGGTTCAGGGGGGCCCCAAAAACATTCAGTACTTC	CSAREVQGGPKNIQYF
TRBV11-2	14	NA	many	TRBJ2-7	TGTGCCAGCAGCTTAGATATGCGAGCCTACGAGCAGTACTTC	CASSLDMRAYEQYF
TRBV4-1	17	TRBD2	NA	TRBJ2-7	TGCGCCAGCAGCCAAGGGGCTAGCGGGGGAGTCTACAATGAGCAGTACTTC	CASSQGASGGVYNEQYF
TRBV20-1	14	NA	few	TRBJ2-6	TGCAGTGCTACCCAGAGCTCTGGGGCCAACGTCCTGACTTTC	CSATQSSGANVLTF
TRBV6-1	15	TRBD1	NA	TRBJ1-2	TGTGCCAGCAGTATAGGACAGGGGGTAGGCTATGGCTACACCTTC	CASSIGQGVGYGYTF
TRBV28	13	NA	NA	TRBJ2-3	TGTGCCAGCACCACCGAACGCACAGATACGCAGTATTTT	CASTTERTDTQYF
TRBV4-2	17	NA	few	TRBJ2-4	TGTGCCAGCAGCCACAACTACGGACAGTCCATATCCGACATTCAGTACTTC	CASSHNYGQSISDIQYF
TRBV4-2	16	NA	NA	TRBJ2-5	TGTGCCAGCAGCCAAGGAGGCGCGGGGATAAGGGAGACCCAGTACTTC	CASSQGGAGIRETQYF
TRBV7-6	13	NA	NA	TRBJ2-5	TGTGCCAGCACCAGGGGCGGTCAAGAGACCCAGTACTTC	CASTRGGQETQYF
TRBV4-1	14	TRBD2	few	TRBJ2-7	TGCGCCAGCAGCCCTAGCGGGGACACCTACGAGCAGTACTTC	CASSPSGDTYEQYF
TRBV5-5	14	NA	NA	TRBJ2-3	TGTGCCAGCAGCGGGGAGTGGGGCACAGATACGCAGTATTTT	CASSGEWGTDTQYF
TRBV20-1	15	TRBD1	NA	TRBJ2-7	TGCAGTGGAACCACCAACGGACAGGCCCTTTACGAGCAGTACTTC	CSGTTNGQALYEQYF
TRBV12-3/TRBV12-4	14	NA	NA	TRBJ2-1	TGTGCCAGCAGTTTAGAGGGTCAGTACAATGAGCAGTTCTTC	CASSLEGQYNEQFF
TRBV3-1	11	NA	NA	TRBJ2-1	TGTGCCAGCACCCAAACGGGTGAGCAGTTCTTC	CASTQTGEQFF
TRBV12-3/TRBV12-4	15	NA	once	TRBJ2-7	TGTGCCAGCAGTTTGTTAGGGGGGCTCAATTACGAGCAGTACTTC	CASSLLGGLNYEQYF
TRBV7-6	12	NA	few	TRBJ2-5	TGTGCCAGCACCCACAGGGAAGAGACCCAGTACTTC	CASTHREETQYF
TRBV4-2	13	NA	NA	TRBJ2-1	TGTGCCAGCAGCCAAGATGAGCTCCGTGAGCAGTTCTTC	CASSQDELREQFF
TRBV24-1	14	NA	once	TRBJ2-7	TGTGCCACCAGTGATTCGAGACTCTCCTACGAGCAGTACTTC	CATSDSRLSYEQYF
TRBV6-5	15	NA	few	TRBJ2-3	TGTGCCAGCAGTTACTCGACGGGCAGCACAGATACGCAGTATTTT	CASSYSTGSTDTQYF
TRBV20-1	13	TRBD1	few	TRBJ2-7	TGCAGTCACAGGGGTCCCCTTACCTACGAGCAGTACTTC	CSHRGPLTYEQYF
TRBV27	12	TRBD1	NA	TRBJ1-5	TGTGCCGGGACAGACTACAATCAGCCCCAGCATTTT	CAGTDYNQPQHF
TRBV3-1	17	NA	NA	TRBJ1-2	TGTGCCAGCAGCCAAGATCAGGTCGGAAAAGCTAACTATGGCTACACCTTC	CASSQDQVGKANYGYTF
TRBV7-7	15	NA	NA	TRBJ2-3	TGTGCTAGCAGCTTAAGGCCGGGTCAGGCAGATACGCAGTATTTT	CASSLRPGQADTQYF
TRBV5-1	15	NA	NA	TRBJ1-5	TGCGCCAGCAGCGGACCTAGGGGGACCGGTCAGCCCCAGCATTTT	CASSGPRGTGQPQHF
TRBV12-3/TRBV12-4	14	NA	many	TRBJ2-7	TGTGCCAGCAGCGGAACCGACAGTCACTACGAGCAGTACTTC	CASSGTDSHYEQYF
TRBV28	15	NA	NA	TRBJ1-2	TGTGCCAGCAGTTTACGACTGGACGGTAACTATGGCTACACCTTC	CASSLRLDGNYGYTF
TRBV6-1	18	TRBD1	few	TRBJ2-4	TGTGCCAGCAGTGATGGAGCGCTTCCGGGACAGGTTTTAAACATTCAGTACTTC	CASSDGALPGQVLNIQYF
TRBV10-3	14	NA	NA	TRBJ1-5	TGTGCCATCAGTGACCCAGGGGTTGCTCAGCCCCAGCATTTT	CAISDPGVAQPQHF
TRBV6-4	13	TRBD1	NA	TRBJ1-1	TGTGCCAGCAGTGAAGACAGGGGAACTGAAGCTTTCTTT	CASSEDRGTEAFF
TRBV7-2	14	NA	NA	TRBJ1-1	TGTGCCAGCAGCTTAGGGCAGGGCCCTCTCAAGGCTTTCTTT	CASSLGQGPLKAFF
TRBV5-1	15	NA	NA	TRBJ2-1	TGCGCCAGCAGCTTGGAAGGGATGAGACTAGATGAGCAGTTCTTC	CASSLEGMRLDEQFF
TRBV27	14	NA	NA	TRBJ1-6	TGTGCCAGCAATACCAGGGTCTCTAATTCACCCCTCCACTTT	CASNTRVSNSPLHF
TRBV5-1	15	NA	few	TRBJ2-1	TGCGCCAGCGGACCGCCAGAGAGCTCCTACAATGAGCAGTTCTTC	CASGPPESSYNEQFF
TRBV14	17	NA	NA	TRBJ2-5	TGTGCCAGCAGCCAAGGGATTCGGTGGGGCCCTCAAGAGACCCAGTACTTC	CASSQGIRWGPQETQYF
TRBV7-8	16	TRBD1	NA	TRBJ2-1	TGTGCCAGCAGCGTCCGGGACAGGGAACGCCACAATGAGCAGTTCTTC	CASSVRDRERHNEQFF
TRBV2	13	NA	NA	TRBJ2-7	TGTGCCAGCAGCCGGGACAAAGTTTACGAGCAGTACTTC	CASSRDKVYEQYF
TRBV20-1	13	NA	NA	TRBJ2-7	TGCAGTGCTACCGTTCCCCGAAACTACGAGCAGTACTTC	CSATVPRNYEQYF
TRBV5-6	16	NA	few	TRBJ2-7	TGTGCCAGCAGCTTGGTTATATCCGGGAGCTCCTACGAGCAGTACTTC	CASSLVISGSSYEQYF